A selection of T cell receptor beta chains follows, all from one sample in a study of control samples from healthy donors and cancer patients. The data were produced by immunoSEQ multiplex PCR, yet TCRdb's version contains in-frame clones alone and is incomplete. The sample has about 95,000 clones, around 90% seen once. Sequenced sample: blood. These receptors came from an older woman in good health. CDR3s leave out the opening cysteine and the closing phenylalanine or tryptophan. Clone size appears in some rows only: once, few, many, or a class for an expanded clone.

TRBV15	TRBJ2-2	few	ATSTGVNTGELF
TRBV27	TRBJ2-1	NA	ASRQTVSSYNEQF
TRBV7-2	TRBJ2-1	once	ASSLGFKSSGMLDNEQF
TRBV2	TRBJ2-2	NA	ASSEGAYTGELF
TRBV2	TRBJ1-3	NA	ASSSRVAGNTIY
TRBV19	TRBJ2-1	NA	ASSIGGGAYEQF
TRBV11-2	TRBJ2-1	NA	ASSPFRARTSFNEQF
TRBV7-2	TRBJ1-2	many	ASSPRSSGYT
TRBV12-5	TRBJ1-4	NA	ASGLSRRTGVNEKLF
TRBV9	TRBJ2-5	once	ASSVSRGIKETQY
TRBV7-9	TRBJ1-1	NA	ASSISNTEAF
TRBV5-1	TRBJ2-1	NA	ASSLGFDTLKQF
TRBV19	TRBJ1-5	NA	ASSSGTGVNQPQH
TRBV9	TRBJ1-2	NA	ASSRETNYGYT
TRBV27	TRBJ1-1	NA	ASSLFGGNTEAF
TRBV9	TRBJ1-3	NA	ASSVSSTGGNTIY
TRBV30	TRBJ2-1	NA	AWSASPVGQVGDSEQF
TRBV6-6	TRBJ2-7	once	ASSPSRTGAYEQY
TRBV18	TRBJ2-3	NA	ASSPARTTDTQY
TRBV2	TRBJ2-7	NA	ASSPGQGSYEQY
TRBV27	TRBJ2-7	once	ASSFVPEGYEQY
TRBV5-4	TRBJ1-2	NA	ASSPGGFNYGYT
TRBV20-1	TRBJ1-2	once	SALGTVGYT
TRBV6-1	TRBJ1-1	NA	ASSERGDTEAF
TRBV11-2	TRBJ2-2	NA	ASSPGDTNTGELF
TRBV11-3	TRBJ2-1	once	ASSLEAGGLYNEQF
TRBV10-2	TRBJ2-7	NA	ASSESKQY
TRBV3-1/TRBV3-2	TRBJ1-1	NA	AILKHGIISAF
TRBV9	TRBJ2-2	NA	ASSVVPRTSGHTGELF
TRBV7-2	TRBJ2-5	NA	ASSLLRLQETQY
TRBV29-1	TRBJ1-1	NA	SVANVGTEAF
TRBV25-1	TRBJ1-2	few	ASREGTYGYT
TRBV6-5	TRBJ2-1	NA	ASSLAGGPNEQF
TRBV5-4	TRBJ1-3	NA	ASSAPGQPLSGNTIY